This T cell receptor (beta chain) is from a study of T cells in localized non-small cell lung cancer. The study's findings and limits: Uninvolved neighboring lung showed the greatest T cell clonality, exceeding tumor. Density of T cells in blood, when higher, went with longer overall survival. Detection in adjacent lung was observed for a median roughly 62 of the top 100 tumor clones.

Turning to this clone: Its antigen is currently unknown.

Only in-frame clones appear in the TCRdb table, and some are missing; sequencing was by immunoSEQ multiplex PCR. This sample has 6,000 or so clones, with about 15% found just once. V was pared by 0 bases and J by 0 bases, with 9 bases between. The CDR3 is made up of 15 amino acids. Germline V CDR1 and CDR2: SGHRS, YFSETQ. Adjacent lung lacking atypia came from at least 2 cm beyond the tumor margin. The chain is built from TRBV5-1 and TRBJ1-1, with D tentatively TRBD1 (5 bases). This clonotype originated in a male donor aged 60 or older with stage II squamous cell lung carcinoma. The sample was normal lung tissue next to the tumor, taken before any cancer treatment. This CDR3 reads CASSLGNRMNTEAFF. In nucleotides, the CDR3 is TGCGCCAGCAGCTTGGGAAACAGGATGAACACTGAAGCTTTCTTT.